The T cell receptor (beta chain) under discussion was sequenced for a study of cytomegalovirus exposure and HLA in healthy donors. Points from the study as a whole: The listing of 150 to 200 TCR beta chains classed them as cytomegalovirus-associated. The only immune exposure information that was available was CMV serostatus. Accurate predictions that matched the HLA-A and HLA-B alleles of most subjects were reportedly made from TCR beta sequences.

Researchers ran the PCR with 60 Vbeta and 13 Jbeta primers. Produced via immunoSEQ multiplex PCR; TCRdb's table is partial and in-frame only. The profile shows around 120,000 clones, approximately 80% of them singletons. Points on this clone: The antigen is undetermined.

What was sequenced was PBMCs. The source is a woman in her 40s in good health and CMV-seronegative.

The CDR3 is CASSEFSALGRQYF. For the CDR3, the DNA is TGTGCCAGCAGTGAATTCTCTGCCCTGGGGAGGCAGTACTTC. The rearrangement joins TRBV2 to TRBJ2-7; possible D gene TRBD2, 5 bases. The CDR3 length is 14 residues. Germline lookup yields CDR1 SNHLY and CDR2 FYNNEI. The V end lost 2 bases, the J end lost 9 bases, and 17 bases lay between the germline ends.